This T cell receptor beta chain was sequenced in a study of blood T cell repertoires in COVID-19 (TCRdb year 2020). Context from the whole study: Samples covering the acute and convalescent phases of COVID-19 were provided by collaborators in the United States, Italy and Spain. Where HLA class I and class II types were available, the types were taken from metadata supplied by the sample provider, not from assay-based typing. Nearly every sample came with metadata listing a de-identified subject ID, COVID-19 status, age in years and sex. Subjects who had been exposed to COVID-19, were actively infected with it, or had recovered from it provided the deeply sampled blood TCRbeta repertoires that made up the dataset. The samples were drawn from the first 160 participants of the ongoing ImmuneRACE study and from over a thousand subjects provided by 6 global collaborators. The repertoires were made available in a free public database intended to serve as a resource for research on the immune response to SARS-CoV-2. The prospective study material was composed of cDNA or gDNA derived from T cells, B-cell-depleted T cells, or PBMCs. Overall study results and their limits: The quantity of clinical and demographic metadata differed by source and by participant and was supplied without curation.

TCRbeta CDR3 regions were amplified from genomic DNA using the immunoSEQ Assay, a bias-controlled multiplex PCR. The original methods were these. The number of nucleated cells in each sample was estimated from the amplification of reference gene primers within the assay. To quantify the absolute abundance of each unique TCRbeta CDR3 rearrangement, sequence reads were collapsed and filtered. For each sample, productive Simpson clonality was calculated as the square root of Simpson's diversity index across productive rearrangements. This is the immuneACCESS table as TCRdb keeps it, with only in-frame sequences that have V and J called. A part of the clones is gone; compared with another copy, unresolved V genes explain less than half, and the rest is unexplained. That table is the source of V, J and clone size, and D and trimming were worked out from the DNA. Recorded for this sample are about 14,000 clones; 87% of them occurred a single time. The biggest ten clones account for 5% to 7% of the sample.

The collaborating institutions used their own protocols to collect whole blood in K2EDTA tubes. Collaborator samples were shipped for TCRbeta analysis as frozen whole blood, isolated PBMCs, or DNA extracted from either sample type. The germline V gene encodes CDR1 SGHTS and CDR2 YDEGEE. From cysteine to phenylalanine, the CDR3 is 13 amino acids long. CDR3 DNA only is kept here, 39 bases in frame from base 1. V sheds 4 bases and J sheds 4 bases, leaving 12 bases between their ends. Of note for this clone: Its antigen is unknown. No much larger clone exists at a distance of one base, and base qualities are not known.

The origin of this receptor is a human donor in a cohort sampled during active COVID-19. Sequenced input: peripheral blood. The V and J genes are TRBV5-8 and TRBJ2-7; TRBD2 could be the D gene, as 5 bases match. The DNA sequence reads TGTGCCAGCAGCCCTAAACGGGGTTACGAGCAGTACTTC. Its product reads: CASSPKRGYEQYF.